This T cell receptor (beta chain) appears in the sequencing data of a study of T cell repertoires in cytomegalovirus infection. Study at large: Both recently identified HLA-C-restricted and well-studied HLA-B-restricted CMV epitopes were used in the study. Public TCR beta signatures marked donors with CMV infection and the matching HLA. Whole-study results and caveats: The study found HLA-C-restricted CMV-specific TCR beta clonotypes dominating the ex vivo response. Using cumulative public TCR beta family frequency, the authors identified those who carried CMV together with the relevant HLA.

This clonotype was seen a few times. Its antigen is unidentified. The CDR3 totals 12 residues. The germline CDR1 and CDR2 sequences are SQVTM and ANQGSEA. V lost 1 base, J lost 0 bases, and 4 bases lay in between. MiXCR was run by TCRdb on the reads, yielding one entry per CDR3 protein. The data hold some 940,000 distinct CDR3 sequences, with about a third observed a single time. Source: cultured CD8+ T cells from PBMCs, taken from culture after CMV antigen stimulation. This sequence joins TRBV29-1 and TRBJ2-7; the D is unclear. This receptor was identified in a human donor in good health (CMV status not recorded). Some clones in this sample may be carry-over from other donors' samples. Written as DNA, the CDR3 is TGCAGCGTTGAAGGGGACTCCTACGAGCAGTACTTC. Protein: CSVEGDSYEQYF.